Detailed here is one T cell receptor beta chain. Its matching antigen is unknown. The CDR3 contains 12 residues. V was trimmed by 3 bases and J by 7 bases, leaving 10 bases between them. Germline V gives CDR1 SGDLS, CDR2 YYNGEE. Clones were read by immunoSEQ multiplex PCR, and TCRdb kept only the in-frame ones, dropping some. Among about 2.4 million clones, 80% to 95% were seen once, and the ten largest hold 0.35% to 0.45%. The sample originates from a study of shared clonotypes between healthy human individuals. Turning to the study itself: The donor group consisted of a couple of women and three men, aged 18 to 49. Study outcomes and limitations: Donor clonotype sharing was expected to depend on sequencing depth.

The source is a man aged 18 to 30 in good health. Some clones in this sample may be carry-over from other donors' samples. The chain couples TRBV9 to TRBJ1-2; a possible D gene is TRBD1 (5 bases). What was sequenced was naive CD4+ T cells from PBMCs. Noted subset: CD45RA+ positively selected. CDR3: CASSAGQTGYTF. DNA for the CDR3: TGTGCCAGCAGCGCCGGACAAACTGGCTACACCTTC.